This record covers a single T cell receptor (beta chain). Its antigen is as yet unknown. Time point in this sample: patch test 3, about 24 weeks after DPC sensitization. Sample treatment: therapeutic diphenylcyclopropenone sensitization with weekly scalp DPC. Patches went on only after blood had been drawn each time. Trimming took 2 bases from V and 6 from J; bases not matched to a gene: 13. The CDR3 is made up of 16 amino acids. The library tagged each cDNA molecule with unique molecular identifiers. TCRdb re-analysed the RACE reads in MiXCR, keeping a single row per CDR3 protein. The profile shows some 96,000 distinct CDR3 sequences, 25% to 35% of them singletons. The record originates from a study of human T cells and chemical hapten exposure. General observations from the study: Alopecia affected the donors, so their immune response may differ from healthy people's. Expanded TCRs grouped into significantly more large CDR3 similarity clusters than controls produced.

The sequenced sample was whole blood, obtained in connection with sensitization to the hapten diphenylcyclopropenone (DPC). The clonotype comes from a middle-aged man with alopecia areata. Some clones in this sample may be carry-over from other donors' samples. The gene calls are TRBV12-3 or TRBV12-4 and TRBJ2-7; 7 bases map to TRBD2. The CDR3 DNA is TGTGCCAGCAGTTTATGGAGCGGGGCCCTATCGCCCGAGCAGTACTTC. This translates into CASSLWSGALSPEQYF.